The clone carrying this T cell receptor (beta chain) has a handful of counts. Its antigen is unidentified. This CDR3 contains 14 residues. Germline V gene sequence: CDR1 KGHSH, CDR2 LQKENI. V was cut by 3 bases and J by 8 bases, with 15 bases left in between. The data derive from a study of T cells after yellow fever vaccination. Study results and caveats: Some clonotypes, a small share, were shared between CD4 and CD8 compartments. Reappearance after the booster was observed for most primary-vaccination clones (roughly 96% CD4, just over 85% CD8).

For TCR, cDNA came from 5'RACE template switching, which added a universal primer site and UMIs. TCRdb ran MiXCR on the 5' RACE reads and lists one entry per CDR3 protein. The table lists 610,000 or so distinct CDR3 sequences, about 12% of them singletons. This receptor was identified in a man aged 25-40 years who received the YFV17D yellow fever vaccine. Sequenced here: PBMCs, sampled on the day of the yellow fever booster vaccination. The chain recombines TRBV18 with TRBJ2-3; the D is unclear. The CDR3 is CASSPGGSVGTQYF. CDR3 coding DNA: TGTGCCAGCTCACCGGGTGGGTCCGTCGGTACGCAGTATTTT.